These 12 T cell receptor beta chains were sequenced from one sample in a study of blood T cell repertoires in COVID-19. Some clones are missing from TCRdb's copy, which holds only in-frame ones; the method was immunoSEQ multiplex PCR. Of 80,000 to 85,000 clones in the sample, about 80% were seen once. The sample comprised peripheral blood. The receptor source for this set is a human donor in a cohort sampled during active COVID-19.

This rearrangement joins TRBV15 to TRBJ1-4, with D hard to call. V lost 0 bases and J lost 6, with 8 bases in between. Per germline, CDR1 LNHNV and CDR2 YYDKDF (reference sequence). There are 14 residues in the CDR3. CDR3 protein: CATSRESSDEKLFF. CDR3 sequence (DNA): TGTGCCACCAGCAGAGAATCGTCAGATGAAAAACTGTTTTTT.

V is TRBV2 and J is TRBJ2-1; 7 positions match TRBD2. Germline V gene data show CDR1 as SNHLY and CDR2 as FYNNEI. The V segment lost 6 bases and the J segment 7 bases; nucleotides outside the gene matches: 15. The CDR3 consists of 16 residues. CDR3 sequence: CASSTLPGGGSNEQFF. CDR3 sequence (DNA): TGTGCCAGCAGCACTTTGCCTGGCGGGGGTTCTAATGAGCAGTTCTTC.

The chain has TRBV5-1 and TRBJ2-1; 13 bases align to TRBD2. Germline loops: CDR1 SGHRS, CDR2 YFSETQ. The CDR3 sequence is 16 residues long. V was clipped by 4 bases and J by 8 bases; unmatched bases: 9. DNA for the CDR3: TGCGCCAGCAGCCGACTAGCGGGGGGTGGTATTTATGAGCAGTTCTTC. Protein sequence: CASSRLAGGGIYEQFF.

This clone has a single count. Here the CDR3 DNA reads TGTGCCAGCAGCCGGACAGGATTTGGAAAACTGTTTTTT. This codes for CASSRTGFGKLFF. J is TRBJ1-4 and V is TRBV3-1 (or the pseudogene TRBV3-2); 7 nucleotides align to TRBD1. Germline V gives CDR1 LGHDT, CDR2 YNNKEL (reference sequence). The CDR3 extends over 13 amino acids. With 4 bases clipped from V and 10 bases from J, the junction kept 6 bases outside the gene matches.

The chain recombines TRBV28 with TRBJ1-2, with a tentative D call TRBD1 (6 bases). The CDR3 contains 14 residues. Germline V gene data show CDR1 as MDHEN and CDR2 as SYDVKM. Deletions cut 4 bases from V and 6 bases from J, with 15 bases between. CDR3 nucleotide sequence: TGTGCCAGCAGTTCGTTCGCGGGGGGCCATGGCTACACCTTC. Protein sequence: CASSSFAGGHGYTF.

V is TRBV7-3 and J is TRBJ2-1, with a tentative D call TRBD2 (5 bases). Germline V gives CDR1 SGHTA, CDR2 FQGTGA. The CDR3 extends over 15 amino acids. Trimming pared 5 bases from V and 0 bases from J, leaving 11 bases between. This CDR3 reads CASSPKGSSYNEQFF. The CDR3 nucleotides read TGTGCCAGCAGCCCTAAAGGGAGCTCCTACAATGAGCAGTTCTTC.

The chain joins TRBV3-1 (or the pseudogene TRBV3-2) to TRBJ1-1, with 9 bases fitting TRBD1. The CDR3 is 13 residues long. With V trimmed by 6 bases and J by 1 base, 0 bases remained unmatched. Germline-derived CDR1 and CDR2 are LGHDT and YNNKEL (reference sequence). Here the CDR3 reads CASRGQGNTEAFF. For the CDR3, the DNA is TGTGCCAGCAGGGGACAGGGGAACACTGAAGCTTTCTTT.

The gene calls are TRBV5-3 and TRBJ2-5; D uncertain. TRBV5-3 is known as an ORF, though its function is uncertain. CDR3 length: 14 residues. The V and J ends lost 7 bases and 4 bases respectively, with 17 bases between them. CDR3 sequence (DNA): TGTGCCAGATTCCCCTCTTCACCCGGAGAGACCCAGTACTTC. As protein: CARFPSSPGETQYF.

V usage is TRBV5-1 and J usage is TRBJ2-1, with TRBD1 matching over 8 bases. The germline V gene has CDR1 SGHRS and CDR2 YFSETQ. There are 15 residues in the CDR3. Trimming cost V 4 bases and J 6 bases; bases outside gene matches: 9. The DNA for the CDR3 is TGCGCCAGCAGCCCCGGACAGGGAAGAACCAATGAGCAGTTCTTC. The encoded protein is CASSPGQGRTNEQFF.

This clone was seen a single time. The chain joins TRBV11-2 to TRBJ2-4; 7 bases are a match to TRBD2. The ends lost 1 base at V and 1 base at J; junction bases unmatched: 10. This CDR3 has 18 residues. The germline CDR1 and CDR2 sequences are SGHAT and FQNNGV. CDR3 coding DNA: TGTGCCAGCAGCTTAGGACGGGGGGTGAGTTCGGCCAAAAACATTCAGTACTTC. As protein: CASSLGRGVSSAKNIQYF.

The chain recombines TRBV3-1 (or the pseudogene TRBV3-2) with TRBJ2-1; TRBD2 agrees at 13 bases. This CDR3 spans 16 amino acids. Germline V gene sequence: CDR1 LGHDT, CDR2 YNNKEL (reference sequence). V trimming: 4 bases; J trimming: 9 bases; junction bases outside the gene matches: 9. CDR3: CASSPLGLAGDTEQFF. In DNA form, the CDR3 reads TGTGCCAGCAGCCCACTAGGACTAGCGGGGGATACTGAGCAGTTCTTC.

The chain links TRBV18 to TRBJ1-2; weak D call: TRBD1 (5 bases). Trimming pared 3 bases from V and 5 bases from J, leaving 13 bases between. Per germline, CDR1 KGHSH and CDR2 LQKENI. The CDR3 is 14 residues long. The CDR3 DNA follows: TGTGCCAGCTCACCCGGACAAGTTAAATATGGCTACACCTTC. Protein product: CASSPGQVKYGYTF.